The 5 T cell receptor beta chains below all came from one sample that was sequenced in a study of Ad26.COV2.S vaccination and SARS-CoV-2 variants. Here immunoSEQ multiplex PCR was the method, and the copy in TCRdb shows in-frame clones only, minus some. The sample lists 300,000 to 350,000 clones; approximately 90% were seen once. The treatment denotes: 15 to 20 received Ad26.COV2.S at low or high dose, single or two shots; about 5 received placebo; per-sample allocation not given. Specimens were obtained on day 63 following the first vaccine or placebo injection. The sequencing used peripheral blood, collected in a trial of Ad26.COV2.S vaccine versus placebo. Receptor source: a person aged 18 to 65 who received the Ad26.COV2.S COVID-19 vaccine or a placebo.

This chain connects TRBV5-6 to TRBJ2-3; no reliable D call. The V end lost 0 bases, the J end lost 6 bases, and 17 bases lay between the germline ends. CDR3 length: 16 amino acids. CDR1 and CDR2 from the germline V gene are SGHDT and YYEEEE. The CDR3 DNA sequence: TGTGCCAGCAGCTTGGTGGCCAGGCCAGGATTTGATACGCAGTATTTT. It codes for CASSLVARPGFDTQYF.

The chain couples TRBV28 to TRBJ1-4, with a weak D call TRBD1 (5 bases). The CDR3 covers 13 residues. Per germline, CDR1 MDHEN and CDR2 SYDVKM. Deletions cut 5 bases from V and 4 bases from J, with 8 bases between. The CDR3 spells CASSRGVNEKLFF. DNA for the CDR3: TGTGCCAGCAGTCGGGGGGTTAATGAAAAACTGTTTTTT.

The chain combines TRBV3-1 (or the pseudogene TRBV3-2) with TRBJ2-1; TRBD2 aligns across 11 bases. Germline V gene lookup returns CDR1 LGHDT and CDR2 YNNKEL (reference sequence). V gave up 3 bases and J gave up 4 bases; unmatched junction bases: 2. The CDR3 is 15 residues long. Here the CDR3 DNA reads TGTGCCAGCAGCCAGACTAGCGGGGCTTACAATGAGCAGTTCTTC. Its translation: CASSQTSGAYNEQFF.

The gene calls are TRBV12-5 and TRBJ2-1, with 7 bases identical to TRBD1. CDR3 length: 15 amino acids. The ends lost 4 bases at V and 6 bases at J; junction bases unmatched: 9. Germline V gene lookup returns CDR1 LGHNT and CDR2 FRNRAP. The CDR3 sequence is CASGSTGRAINEQFF. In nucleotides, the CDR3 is TGTGCTAGTGGTTCGACAGGGCGGGCGATCAATGAGCAGTTCTTC.

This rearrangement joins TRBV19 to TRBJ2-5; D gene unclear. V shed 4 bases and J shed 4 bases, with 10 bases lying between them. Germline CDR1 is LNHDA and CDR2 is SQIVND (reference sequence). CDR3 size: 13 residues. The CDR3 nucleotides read TGTGCCAGTAGTAAACAAGCGAGAGAGACCCAGTACTTC. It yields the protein CASSKQARETQYF.